This T cell receptor beta chain emerged from a study of T cells after posttransplantation cyclophosphamide. The study's findings and limits: Later post-transplant blood repertoires were often dominated by donor CD8+ memory clones. Blood and skin or GI T cell repertoires showed limited TRB overlap. After PTCy, TRB diversity resembled that of CNI/methotrexate controls.

Concerning this clone: Antigen specificity is unknown.

Busulfan-fludarabine conditioning, marrow transplant, and cyclophosphamide on days +3 and +4 were administered. Generated by immunoSEQ multiplex PCR, the TCRdb table keeps only in-frame clones and is missing some. The table shows some 19,000 clones, with around 70% occurring only once. This sequence was found in a male patient aged 25-45 years who received an allogeneic stem cell transplant from a related donor, was CMV-positive, and had acute GVHD only. Some of the T cells might come from the graft donor. The specimen was PBMCs, collected after an allogeneic stem cell transplant with post-transplant cyclophosphamide.

The CDR3 DNA is TGTGCCAGCAGCCCCGGCACTAGCGGCCCCAATGAGCAGTTCTTC. As protein: CASSPGTSGPNEQFF. V gene TRBV5-4 combines with J gene TRBJ2-1; TRBD2 aligns across 8 bases. The V segment lost 4 bases and the J segment 6 bases; nucleotides outside the gene matches: 9. CDR3 length equals 15 residues. Germline V gene data show CDR1 as SGHNT and CDR2 as YYREEE (reference sequence).